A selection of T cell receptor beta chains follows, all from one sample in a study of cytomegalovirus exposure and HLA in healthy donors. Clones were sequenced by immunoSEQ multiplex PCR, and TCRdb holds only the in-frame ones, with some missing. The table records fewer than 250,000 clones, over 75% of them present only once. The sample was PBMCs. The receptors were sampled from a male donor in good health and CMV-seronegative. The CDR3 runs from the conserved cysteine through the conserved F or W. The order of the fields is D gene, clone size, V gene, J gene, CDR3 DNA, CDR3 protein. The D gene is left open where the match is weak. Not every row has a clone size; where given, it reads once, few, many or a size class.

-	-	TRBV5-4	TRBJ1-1	TGTGCCAGCATCCTAAACACTGAAGCTTTCTTT	CASILNTEAFF
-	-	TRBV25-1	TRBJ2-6	TGTGCCAGCAGTGAATCCGGACAAGCTGGGGCCAACGTCCTGACTTTC	CASSESGQAGANVLTF
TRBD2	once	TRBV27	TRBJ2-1	TGTGCCAGCAGAGAGCGTGGACTAGCGGGAGGGCCCGCATGGAGGGGTGAGCAGTTCTTC	CASRERGLAGGPAWRGEQFF
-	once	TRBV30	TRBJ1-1	TGTGCCTGGAGTACAGCCCCCACTGAAGCTTTCTTT	CAWSTAPTEAFF
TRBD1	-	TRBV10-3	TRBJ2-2	TGTGCCGTGGGACAGGGAGGGGGAACCGGGGAGCTGTTTTTT	CAVGQGGGTGELFF
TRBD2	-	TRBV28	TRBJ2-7	TGTGCCAGCAGTTTAAGCATGCCCCCGGGGGGGGGTGAGCAGTACTTC	CASSLSMPPGGGEQYF
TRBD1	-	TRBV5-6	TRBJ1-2	TGTGCCAGCAGCTTGGACAGGGGGCGAGGTGGCTACACCTTC	CASSLDRGRGGYTF
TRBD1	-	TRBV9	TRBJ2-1	TGTGCCAGCAGCGTAGTAGGGACAGTACGCAATGAGCAGTTCTTC	CASSVVGTVRNEQFF
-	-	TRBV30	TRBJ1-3	TGTGCCTGGAGTGTAAAGTCAGTCTCTGGAAACACCATATATTTT	CAWSVKSVSGNTIYF
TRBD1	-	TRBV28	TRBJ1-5	TGTGCCAGCACCTCCCGGAGGGGGCCGGGCAATCAGCCCCAGCATTTT	CASTSRRGPGNQPQHF
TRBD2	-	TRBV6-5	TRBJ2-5	TGTGCCAGCACCAGACTAGCGGGAGAGACCCAGTACTTC	CASTRLAGETQYF
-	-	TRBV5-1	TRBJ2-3	TGCGCCAGCAGCTTTGGGGGGGGCGCAGATACGCAGTATTTT	CASSFGGGADTQYF
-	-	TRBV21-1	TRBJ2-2	TGTGCCAGCAGCACCCTGACTAGCGGAGGCCCCGGGGAGCTGTTTTTT	CASSTLTSGGPGELFF
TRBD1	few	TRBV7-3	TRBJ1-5	TGTGCCAGCAGCCCCAGACAGGGGGCGTTGGGCAATCAGCCCCAGCATTTT	CASSPRQGALGNQPQHF
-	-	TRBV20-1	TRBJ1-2	TGCAGTGCCTCATATACGGGAGGCTACACCTTC	CSASYTGGYTF